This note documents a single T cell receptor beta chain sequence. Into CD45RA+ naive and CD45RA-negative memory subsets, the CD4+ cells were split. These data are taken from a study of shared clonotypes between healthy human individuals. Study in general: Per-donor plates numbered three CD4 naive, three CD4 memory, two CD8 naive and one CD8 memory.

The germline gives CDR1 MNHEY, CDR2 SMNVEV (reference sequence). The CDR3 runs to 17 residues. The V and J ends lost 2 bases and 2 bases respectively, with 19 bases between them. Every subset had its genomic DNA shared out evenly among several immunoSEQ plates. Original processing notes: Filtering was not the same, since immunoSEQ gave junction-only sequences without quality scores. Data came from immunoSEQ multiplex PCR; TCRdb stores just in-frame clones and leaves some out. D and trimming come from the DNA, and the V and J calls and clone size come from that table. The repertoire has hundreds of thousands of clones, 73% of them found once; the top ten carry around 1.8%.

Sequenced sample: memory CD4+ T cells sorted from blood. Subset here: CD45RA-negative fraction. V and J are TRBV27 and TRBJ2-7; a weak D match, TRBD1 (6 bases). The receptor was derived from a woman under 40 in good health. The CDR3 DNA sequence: TGTGCCAGCAGTTTAAGGGTGCCCGGGACAAGTACCTACGAGCAGTACTTC. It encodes CASSLRVPGTSTYEQYF.